Below, 2 T cell receptor beta chains from the same sample are listed, as sequenced in a study of shared clonotypes between healthy human individuals. Only in-frame clones appear in the TCRdb table, and some are missing; sequencing was by immunoSEQ multiplex PCR. The sample carries roughly 120,000 clones, 65% to 75% recorded once. The sample comprised memory CD8+ T cells sorted from blood. Described subset: CD45RO+ cells pooled with CCR7-negative TemRA cells. The receptors shown here come from a woman between 25 and 40 years old in good health.

The chain joins TRBV28 to TRBJ2-1, with D possibly being TRBD2 (5 bases). V lost 7 bases and J 8 bases, leaving 27 bases between the germline ends. The CDR3 is made up of 17 amino acids. The germline gives CDR1 MDHEN, CDR2 SYDVKM. The CDR3 coding sequence is TGTGCCAGCACGGGCCAAGGGCGGGTCTTTGCCAATTATGAGCAGTTCTTC. Translating it yields CASTGQGRVFANYEQFF.

CDR3 bases: TGTGCCAGCAGCTTAAACTACGAGCAGTACTTC. It encodes CASSLNYEQYF. V and J are TRBV7-9 and TRBJ2-7; D not certain. Germline V gene sequence: CDR1 SEHNR, CDR2 FQNEAQ (reference sequence). The CDR3 extends over 11 amino acids. The V and J ends lost 2 bases and 3 bases respectively, with 2 bases between them.